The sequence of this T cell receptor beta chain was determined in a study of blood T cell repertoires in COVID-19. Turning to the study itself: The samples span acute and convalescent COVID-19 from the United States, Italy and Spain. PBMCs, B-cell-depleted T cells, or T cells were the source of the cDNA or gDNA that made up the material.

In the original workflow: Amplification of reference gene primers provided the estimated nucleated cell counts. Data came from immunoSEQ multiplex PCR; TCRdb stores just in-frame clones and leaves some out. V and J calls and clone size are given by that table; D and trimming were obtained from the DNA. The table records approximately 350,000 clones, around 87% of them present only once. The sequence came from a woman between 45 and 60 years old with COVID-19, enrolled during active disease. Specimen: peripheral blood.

The CDR3 spells CASSPGSSYNEQFF. The CDR3 DNA follows: TGTGCCAGCAGCCCCGGGAGTTCCTACAATGAGCAGTTCTTC. The chain combines TRBV14 with TRBJ2-1, with D possibly being TRBD2 (6 bases). V lost 4 bases to trimming and J lost 1 base, with 8 bases between them. The CDR3 is 14 residues long. Looked up from germline, CDR1 is SGHDN and CDR2 is FVKESK.